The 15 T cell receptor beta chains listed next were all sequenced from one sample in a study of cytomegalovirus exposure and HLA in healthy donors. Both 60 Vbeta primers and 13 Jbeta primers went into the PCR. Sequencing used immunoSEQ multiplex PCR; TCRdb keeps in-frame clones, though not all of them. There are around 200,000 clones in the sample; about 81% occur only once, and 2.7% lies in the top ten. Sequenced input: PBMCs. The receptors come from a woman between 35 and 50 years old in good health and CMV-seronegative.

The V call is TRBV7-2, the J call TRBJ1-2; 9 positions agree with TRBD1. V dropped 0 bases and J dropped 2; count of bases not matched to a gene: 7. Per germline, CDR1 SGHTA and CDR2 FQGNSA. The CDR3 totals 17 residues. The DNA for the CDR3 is TGTGCCAGCAGCTTAGCCCAGACCGGACAGGGGAACTATGGCTACACCTTC. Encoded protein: CASSLAQTGQGNYGYTF.

For the CDR3, the DNA is TGTGCCATCAGTGGCCAGTCCCGACATCCCTACGAGCAGTACTTC. Its protein is CAISGQSRHPYEQYF. The rearrangement uses TRBV10-3 and TRBJ2-7; D is unresolved. The V gene's germline CDR1 is ENHRY and CDR2 SYGVKD. This CDR3 has 15 residues. Trimming took off 4 bases at V and 2 bases at J, with 15 bases between the two ends.

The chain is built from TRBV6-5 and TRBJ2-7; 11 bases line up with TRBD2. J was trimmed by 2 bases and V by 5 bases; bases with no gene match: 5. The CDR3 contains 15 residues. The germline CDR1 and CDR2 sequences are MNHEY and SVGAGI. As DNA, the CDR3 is TGTGCCAGCAGTCCGAAACTAGCGGGGGCCTACGAGCAGTACTTC. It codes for CASSPKLAGAYEQYF.

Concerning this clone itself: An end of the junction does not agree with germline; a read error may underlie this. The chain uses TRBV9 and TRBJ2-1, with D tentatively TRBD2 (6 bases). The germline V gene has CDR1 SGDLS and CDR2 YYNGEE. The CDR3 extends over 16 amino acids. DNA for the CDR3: TGTGCCAGCAGCGTCAGGCCGGGACTCCTCTACGATGAGCAGTTCTTC. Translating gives CASSVRPGLLYDEQFF.

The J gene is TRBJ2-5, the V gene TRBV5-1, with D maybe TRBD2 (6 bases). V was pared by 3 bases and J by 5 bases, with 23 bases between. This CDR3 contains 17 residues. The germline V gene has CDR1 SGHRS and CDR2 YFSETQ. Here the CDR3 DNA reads TGCGCCAGCAGCTCGGCCTTAAATTGGAGGGTCCGGGAGACCCAGTACTTC. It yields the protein CASSSALNWRVRETQYF.

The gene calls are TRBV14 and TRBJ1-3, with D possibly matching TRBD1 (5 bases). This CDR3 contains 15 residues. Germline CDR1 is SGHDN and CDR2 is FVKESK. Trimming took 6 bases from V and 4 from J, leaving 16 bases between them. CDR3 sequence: CASRGLGTAGNTIYF. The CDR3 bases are TGTGCCAGCAGAGGACTGGGGACTGCCGGAAACACCATATATTTT.

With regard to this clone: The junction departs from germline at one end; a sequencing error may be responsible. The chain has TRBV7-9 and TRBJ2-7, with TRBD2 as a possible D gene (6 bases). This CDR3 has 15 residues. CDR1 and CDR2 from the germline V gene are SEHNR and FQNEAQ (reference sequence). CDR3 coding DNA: TGTTCCAGCAGCCCGGGAGTTTTAAAATCGGCCGAGCAGTACTTC. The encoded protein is CSSSPGVLKSAEQYF.

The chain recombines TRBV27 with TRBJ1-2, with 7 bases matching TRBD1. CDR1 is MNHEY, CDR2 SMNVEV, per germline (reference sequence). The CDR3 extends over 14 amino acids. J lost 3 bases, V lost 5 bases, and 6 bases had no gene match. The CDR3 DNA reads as TGTGCCAGCAGTCCGCGGGACAGCTACTATGGCTACACCTTC. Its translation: CASSPRDSYYGYTF.

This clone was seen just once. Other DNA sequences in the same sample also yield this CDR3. The CDR3 loop reads CASSGKEWTGGLNTEAFF. CDR3 bases: TGTGCCAGCAGTGGAAAGGAGTGGACAGGGGGCCTGAACACTGAAGCTTTCTTT. This chain uses TRBV25-1 with TRBJ1-1; 11 nucleotides align to TRBD1. This CDR3 is built from 18 residues. Germline loops: CDR1 MGHDK, CDR2 SYGVNS. V shed 4 bases, J shed 0 bases, and the junction held 10 bases outside the gene matches.

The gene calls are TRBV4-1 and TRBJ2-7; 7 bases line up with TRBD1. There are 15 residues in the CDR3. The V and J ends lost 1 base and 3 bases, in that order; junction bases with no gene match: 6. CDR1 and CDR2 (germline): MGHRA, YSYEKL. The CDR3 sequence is CASSQGFTGVYEQYF. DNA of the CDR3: TGCGCCAGCAGCCAAGGGTTTACAGGGGTCTACGAGCAGTACTTC.

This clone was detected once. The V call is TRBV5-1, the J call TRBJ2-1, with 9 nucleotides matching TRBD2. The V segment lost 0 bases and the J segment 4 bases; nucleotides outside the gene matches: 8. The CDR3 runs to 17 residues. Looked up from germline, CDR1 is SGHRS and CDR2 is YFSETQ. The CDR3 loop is CASSLARASGIYNEQFF. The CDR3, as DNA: TGCGCCAGCAGCTTGGCCCGGGCTAGCGGGATTTACAATGAGCAGTTCTTC.

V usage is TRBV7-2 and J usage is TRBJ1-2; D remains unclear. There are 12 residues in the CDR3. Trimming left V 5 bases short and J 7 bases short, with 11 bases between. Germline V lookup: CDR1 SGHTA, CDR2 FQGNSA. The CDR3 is CASSPINRGYTF. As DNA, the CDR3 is TGTGCCAGCAGCCCTATTAACCGTGGCTACACCTTC.

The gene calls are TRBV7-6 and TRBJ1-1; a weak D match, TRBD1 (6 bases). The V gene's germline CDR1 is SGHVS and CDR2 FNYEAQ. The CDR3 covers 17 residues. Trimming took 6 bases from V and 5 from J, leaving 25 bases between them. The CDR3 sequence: CASRSAPWQGRGTEAFF. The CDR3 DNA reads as TGTGCCAGCAGGTCTGCCCCGTGGCAGGGGAGAGGGACTGAAGCTTTCTTT.

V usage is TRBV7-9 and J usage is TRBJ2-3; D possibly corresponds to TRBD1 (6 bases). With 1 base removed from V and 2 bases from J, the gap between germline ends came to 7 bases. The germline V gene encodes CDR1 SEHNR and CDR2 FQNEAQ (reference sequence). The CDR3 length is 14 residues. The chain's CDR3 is CASSLDRATDTQYF. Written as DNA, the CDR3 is TGTGCCAGCAGCTTAGACAGGGCCACAGATACGCAGTATTTT.

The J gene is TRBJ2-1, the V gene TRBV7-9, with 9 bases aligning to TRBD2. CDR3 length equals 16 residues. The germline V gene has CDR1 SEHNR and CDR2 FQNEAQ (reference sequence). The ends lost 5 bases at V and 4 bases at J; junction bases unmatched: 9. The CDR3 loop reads CASSTRSGSAYNEQFF. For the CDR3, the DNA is TGTGCCAGCAGCACCCGTAGCGGGAGCGCATACAATGAGCAGTTCTTC.